The TCR beta chain described here comes from a study of graft-versus-host responses after intestinal transplantation. Assay used: immunoSEQ multiplex PCR; TCRdb lists only in-frame clones, some missing. The table records 100,000 or so clones, approximately 94% of them present only once. Points on this clone: Its antigen is not known.

This CDR3 has 20 amino acids. The V and J ends lost 0 bases and 1 base, in that order; junction bases with no gene match: 9. CDR1 is WNHNN and CDR2 is SYGVQD in the germline V gene (reference sequence). The sequence was obtained from a human donor who received an intestinal transplant. The rearrangement joins TRBV10-1 to TRBJ2-2; the match to TRBD1 covers 12 bases. This specimen was unstimulated CD8+ T cells sorted from spleen or lymph node cells, taken before intestinal transplant. CDR3 DNA sequence: TGCGCCAGCAGTGAGTCAATGGCCGGGACAGGGGGCCTGAACACCGGGGAGCTGTTTTTT. Protein: CASSESMAGTGGLNTGELFF.